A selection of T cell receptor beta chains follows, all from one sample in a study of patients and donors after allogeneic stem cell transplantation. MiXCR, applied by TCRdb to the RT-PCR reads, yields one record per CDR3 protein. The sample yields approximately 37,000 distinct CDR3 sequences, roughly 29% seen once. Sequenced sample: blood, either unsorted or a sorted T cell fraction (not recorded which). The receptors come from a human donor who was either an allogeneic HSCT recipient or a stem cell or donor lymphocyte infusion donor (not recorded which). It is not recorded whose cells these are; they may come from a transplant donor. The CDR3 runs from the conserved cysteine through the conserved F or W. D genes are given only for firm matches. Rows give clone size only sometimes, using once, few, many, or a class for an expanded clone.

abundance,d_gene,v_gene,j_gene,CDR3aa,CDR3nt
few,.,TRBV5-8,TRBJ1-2,CASSHWTANYGYTF,TGTGCCAGCAGCCACTGGACAGCTAACTATGGCTACACCTTC
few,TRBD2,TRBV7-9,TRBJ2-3,CASSSVAGEVTDTQYF,TGTGCCAGCAGCTCAGTAGCGGGAGAGGTTACAGATACGCAGTATTTT
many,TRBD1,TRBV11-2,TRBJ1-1,CASSSDRMNTEAFF,TGTGCCAGCAGCTCGGACAGGATGAACACTGAAGCTTTCTTT
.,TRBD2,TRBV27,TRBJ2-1,CASSSLLGGYYNEQFF,TGTGCCAGCAGTTCCCTCCTGGGGGGGTACTACAATGAGCAGTTCTTC
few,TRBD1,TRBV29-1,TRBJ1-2,CSVEDAMTGNYGYTF,TGCAGCGTTGAAGATGCGATGACAGGGAACTATGGCTACACCTTC
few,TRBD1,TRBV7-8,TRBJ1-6,CASSLAGRRGLDSPLHF,TGTGCCAGCAGCTTAGCGGGTCGCAGGGGGCTTGATTCACCCCTCCACTTT
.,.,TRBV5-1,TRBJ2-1,CASSLREDAEQFF,TGCGCCAGCAGCTTGAGGGAGGATGCCGAACAGTTCTTC
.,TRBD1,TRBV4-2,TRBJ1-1,CASSHLIRGTEAFF,TGTGCCAGCAGCCACCTAATCAGGGGGACTGAAGCTTTCTTT
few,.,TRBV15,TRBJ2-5,CATSRGDPQETQYF,TGTGCCACCAGCAGAGGGGACCCGCAAGAGACCCAGTACTTC
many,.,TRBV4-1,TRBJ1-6,CASSQVFSPLHF,TGCGCCAGCAGCCAAGTATTCTCACCCCTCCACTTT
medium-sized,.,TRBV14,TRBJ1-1,CASSQEWVGNAEAFF,TGTGCCAGCAGCCAAGAATGGGTCGGGAACGCTGAAGCTTTCTTT
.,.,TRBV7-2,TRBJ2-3,CASSLNRGSGDTQYF,TGTGCCAGCAGCTTAAACCGGGGCAGTGGAGATACGCAGTATTTT
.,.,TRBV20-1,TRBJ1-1,CSASLSGNTEAFF,TGCAGTGCTAGTCTATCTGGCAACACTGAAGCTTTCTTT
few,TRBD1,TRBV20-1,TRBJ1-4,CSASPGQGGANEKLFF,TGCAGTGCTAGCCCCGGACAGGGAGGAGCTAATGAAAAACTGTTTTTT
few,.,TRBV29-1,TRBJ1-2,CSASGAPYGYTF,TGCAGCGCCTCCGGGGCCCCATATGGCTACACCTTC
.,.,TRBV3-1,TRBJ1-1,CASSQKAWGGTEAFF,TGTGCCAGCAGCCAAAAAGCCTGGGGAGGCACTGAAGCTTTCTTT
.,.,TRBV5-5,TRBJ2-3,CASSLAGRAPDTQYF,TGTGCCAGCAGCTTGGCTGGCCGGGCCCCAGATACGCAGTATTTT
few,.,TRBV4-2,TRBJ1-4,CASSQLQGWAEKLFF,TGTGCCAGCAGCCAATTGCAGGGCTGGGCTGAAAAACTGTTTTTT
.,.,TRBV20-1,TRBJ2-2,CSARPLAANTGELFF,TGCAGTGCTAGACCACTAGCAGCGAACACCGGGGAGCTGTTTTTT
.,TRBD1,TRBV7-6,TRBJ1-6,CAVPIGTGGSPLHF,TGTGCCGTTCCTATCGGGACAGGGGGCTCACCCCTCCACTTT
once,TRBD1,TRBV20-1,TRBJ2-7,CSASRQGFLHEQYF,TGCAGTGCATCCCGACAGGGGTTTCTGCACGAGCAGTACTTC
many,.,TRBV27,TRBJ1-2,CASGANYGYTF,TGTGCCAGCGGGGCGAACTATGGCTACACCTTC
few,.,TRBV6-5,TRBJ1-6,CASSYDSSYNSPLHF,TGTGCCAGCAGTTACGACAGCTCCTATAATTCACCCCTCCACTTT
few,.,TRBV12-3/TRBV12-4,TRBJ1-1,CASAREREAFF,TGTGCCAGCGCGAGGGAACGTGAAGCTTTCTTT
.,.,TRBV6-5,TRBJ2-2,CASSYSIGVISGELFF,TGTGCCAGCAGTTACTCGATAGGGGTTATATCCGGGGAGCTGTTTTTT
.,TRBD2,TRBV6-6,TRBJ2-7,CASSYFSSSGKEQYF,TGTGCCAGCAGTTACTTCTCAAGTAGCGGGAAAGAGCAGTACTTC
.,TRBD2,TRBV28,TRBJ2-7,CASFPSGSPYEQYF,TGTGCCAGCTTCCCAAGCGGGAGTCCCTACGAGCAGTACTTC
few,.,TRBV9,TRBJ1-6,CASSARRGSPLHF,TGTGCCAGCAGCGCCCGACGCGGGTCACCCCTCCACTTT
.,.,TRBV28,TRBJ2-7,CASSGNGAPYEQYF,TGTGCCAGCTCAGGTAATGGGGCTCCTTACGAGCAGTACTTC
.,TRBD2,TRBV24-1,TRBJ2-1,CATSDRSGSSYNEQFF,TGTGCCACCAGTGACCGTAGCGGGAGTTCCTACAATGAGCAGTTCTTC
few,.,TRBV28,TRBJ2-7,CASSLLVDRPSSYEQYF,TGTGCCAGCAGTTTACTCGTCGACAGGCCGAGCTCCTACGAGCAGTACTTC
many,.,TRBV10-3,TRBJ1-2,CAIPERGPNYGYTF,TGTGCCATCCCTGAGAGGGGACCTAACTATGGCTACACCTTC
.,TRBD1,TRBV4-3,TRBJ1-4,CASSQHQGQFNEKLFF,TGCGCCAGCAGCCAACACCAGGGACAGTTTAATGAAAAACTGTTTTTT
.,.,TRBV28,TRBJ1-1,CASSLWANMNTEAFF,TGTGCCAGCAGTCTTTGGGCGAATATGAACACTGAAGCTTTCTTT
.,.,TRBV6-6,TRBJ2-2,CASSYSGTGQNTGELFF,TGTGCCAGCAGTTACTCCGGCACAGGACAGAACACCGGGGAGCTGTTTTTT
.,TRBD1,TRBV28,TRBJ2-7,CASSLGDRGKAEQYF,TGTGCCAGCAGTTTAGGGGACAGGGGGAAGGCCGAGCAGTACTTC
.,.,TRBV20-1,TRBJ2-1,CSARDPARSGYNEQFF,TGCAGTGCTAGAGATCCGGCACGGAGTGGGTACAATGAGCAGTTCTTC
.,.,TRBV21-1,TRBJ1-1,CASSNLGQADEAFF,TGTGCCAGCAGCAACCTCGGACAGGCCGATGAAGCTTTCTTT
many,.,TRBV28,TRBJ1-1,CASENTGPDTEAFF,TGTGCCAGCGAGAATACAGGGCCTGACACTGAAGCTTTCTTT
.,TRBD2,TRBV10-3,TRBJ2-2,CAIRPSPGLENTGELFF,TGTGCCATCAGGCCATCCCCGGGACTAGAGAACACCGGGGAGCTGTTTTTT
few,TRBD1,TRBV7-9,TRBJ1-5,CASTVDRGPPSNQPQHF,TGTGCCAGCACCGTCGACAGGGGCCCTCCGAGCAATCAGCCCCAGCATTTT
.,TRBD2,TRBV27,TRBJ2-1,CASSLSPRLGLAVYNEQFF,TGTGCCAGCAGTTTAAGCCCCAGATTAGGACTAGCGGTTTACAATGAGCAGTTCTTC
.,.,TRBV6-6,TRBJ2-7,CASSYGGTLYEQYF,TGTGCCAGCAGTTACGGGGGGACATTATACGAGCAGTACTTC
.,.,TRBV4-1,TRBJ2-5,CASSQDSGTQYF,TGCGCCAGCAGCCAAGATTCCGGGACCCAGTACTTC
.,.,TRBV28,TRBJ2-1,CASSFTRHGYNEQFF,TGTGCCAGCAGTTTCACCCGGCATGGGTACAATGAGCAGTTCTTC
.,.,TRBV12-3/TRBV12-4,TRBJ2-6,CASSFAGANVLTF,TGTGCCAGCAGTTTTGCCGGGGCCAACGTCCTGACTTTC
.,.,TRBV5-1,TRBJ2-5,CASSGSLETQYF,TGCGCCAGCAGCGGCTCCCTAGAGACCCAGTACTTC
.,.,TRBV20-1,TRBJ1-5,CSASQANQPQHF,TGCAGTGCTAGTCAGGCCAATCAGCCCCAGCATTTT